Following are 29 T cell receptor beta chains from one sample sequenced in a study of control samples from healthy donors and cancer patients. Libraries were prepared by immunoSEQ multiplex PCR; TCRdb keeps only in-frame clonotypes and omits some of them. The sample has around 120,000 clones; approximately 88% are singletons. The sample taken for sequencing was blood. These receptors came from a man in his forties in good health.

The rearrangement joins TRBV3-1 (or the pseudogene TRBV3-2) to TRBJ2-7; D gene ambiguous. V was pared by 1 base and J by 3 bases, with 4 bases between. The CDR3 covers 12 residues. Germline assignment: CDR1 LGHDT and CDR2 YNNKEL (reference sequence). The CDR3 DNA sequence: TGTGCCAGCAGCCAAGGGGACTACGAGCAGTACTTC. The encoded protein is CASSQGDYEQYF.

V is TRBV18 and J is TRBJ1-5; weak D call: TRBD1 (6 bases). Germline V CDR1 and CDR2: KGHSH, LQKENI. This CDR3 region has 16 residues. Trimming cost V 3 bases and J 4 bases, with 16 bases left between them. The CDR3 DNA is TGTGCCAGCTCACCCCAGGGGCGGGGGCCGAATCAGCCCCAGCATTTT. This encodes CASSPQGRGPNQPQHF.

V and J are TRBV5-1 and TRBJ2-3, with TRBD2 matching 14 bases. The CDR3 sequence is 17 residues long. V lost 0 bases to trimming and J lost 10 bases; unmatched junction nucleotides: 10. Germline CDR1 and CDR2: SGHRS and YFSETQ. The CDR3 region is CASSLGRLAGGPRSQYF. CDR3 DNA: TGCGCCAGCAGCTTGGGCAGACTAGCGGGGGGGCCTCGTTCGCAGTATTTT.

The chain combines TRBV11-2 with TRBJ1-4; 7 nucleotides match TRBD1. CDR1 SGHAT and CDR2 FQNNGV come from the germline V gene. The CDR3 sequence is 13 residues long. The ends lost 5 bases at V and 10 bases at J; junction bases unmatched: 7. CDR3 amino acids: CASSEDRKGKLFF. Here the CDR3 DNA reads TGTGCCAGCAGCGAGGACAGGAAAGGAAAACTGTTTTTT. The full variable domain, rest sourced from reference TRBV11-2 and TRBJ1-4, is EAGVAQSPRYKIIEKRQSVAFWCNPISGHATLYWYQQILGQGPKLLIQFQNNGVVDDSQLPKDRFSAERLKGVDSTLKIQPAKLEDSAVYLCASSEDRKGKLFFGSGTQLSVL.

V gene TRBV7-7 combines with J gene TRBJ1-6, with no clear D. Between the trimmed V and J ends, which lost 1 base and 7 bases, there was a span of 2 bases. The CDR3 length is 12 residues. Germline V gene sequence: CDR1 SSHAT, CDR2 FNYEAQ (reference sequence). CDR3 region: CASSLVNSPLHF. CDR3 nucleotide sequence: TGTGCCAGCAGCTTAGTCAATTCACCCCTCCACTTT.

The chain recombines TRBV5-1 with TRBJ1-1; 8 bases line up with TRBD1. The CDR3 spans 15 residues. Germline V gene data show CDR1 as SGHRS and CDR2 as YFSETQ. V gave up 4 bases and J gave up 5 bases; unmatched junction bases: 10. This CDR3 reads CASSPSDRVGTEAFF. The CDR3 region has the DNA TGCGCCAGCAGCCCCTCGGACAGGGTAGGGACTGAAGCTTTCTTT.

This chain connects TRBV10-3 to TRBJ1-1; D is uncertain. The CDR3 is made up of 16 amino acids. V was clipped by 2 bases and J by 4 bases, with 17 bases between them. Germline V gives CDR1 ENHRY, CDR2 SYGVKD. The CDR3 spells CAISELVVGRRTEAFF. CDR3 sequence (DNA): TGTGCCATCAGTGAGCTGGTGGTCGGTAGGCGCACTGAAGCTTTCTTT.

The gene calls are TRBV4-3 and TRBJ1-2, with D maybe TRBD1 (5 bases). The CDR3 spans 16 residues. Germline V gene lookup returns CDR1 LGHNA and CDR2 YSLEER. V was clipped by 4 bases and J by 5 bases, with 20 bases between them. The CDR3 DNA reads TGCGCCAGCAGCCCCCAGGCACGGGGACCGAGGTATGGCTACACCTTC. This codes for CASSPQARGPRYGYTF.

This clone was counted once. The rearrangement uses TRBV12-3 or TRBV12-4 and TRBJ2-5; a possible D gene is TRBD2 (5 bases). The CDR3 totals 13 residues. V lost 2 bases and J lost 7, with 11 bases in between. CDR3 sequence: CASSLTDRGTQYF. CDR3 DNA sequence: TGTGCCAGCAGTTTAACAGACCGGGGGACCCAGTACTTC.

The chain combines TRBV3-1 (or the pseudogene TRBV3-2) with TRBJ1-2; a weak D match, TRBD1 (5 bases). Per germline, CDR1 LGHDT and CDR2 YNNKEL (reference sequence). The CDR3 loop spans 14 amino acids. V was shortened by 4 bases and J by 4 bases, with 13 bases between the two germline ends. The CDR3, as DNA: TGTGCCAGCAGCCCACGTCGGGGGGTCTATGGCTACACCTTC. Translated: CASSPRRGVYGYTF.

This clone was seen more than once but under ten times. The rearrangement joins TRBV7-3 to TRBJ2-3, with TRBD2 matching over 10 bases. CDR1 SGHTA and CDR2 FQGTGA come from the germline V gene. This CDR3 region has 15 residues. V trimming: 8 bases; J trimming: 4 bases; junction bases outside the gene matches: 9. The DNA for the CDR3 is TGTGCCAGCGGATCTAGCGGGGGAATAGCAGATACGCAGTATTTT. Amino acid sequence: CASGSSGGIADTQYF.

The rearrangement uses TRBV19 and TRBJ1-5, with D possibly being TRBD1 (5 bases). This CDR3 comprises 15 residues. Deletions cut 6 bases from V and 2 bases from J, with 14 bases between. Germline CDR1 and CDR2: LNHDA and SQIVND (reference sequence). The CDR3 loop is CASRATGGGNQPQHF. For the CDR3, the DNA is TGTGCCAGTAGGGCAACAGGCGGCGGCAATCAGCCCCAGCATTTT. Full variable domain (missing parts from reference TRBV19 and TRBJ1-5): DGGITQSPKYLFRKEGQNVTLSCEQNLNHDAMYWYRQDPGQGLRLIYYSQIVNDFQKGDIAEGYSVSREKKESFPLTVTSAQKNPTAFYLCASRATGGGNQPQHFGDGTRLSIL.

This chain connects TRBV7-9 to TRBJ1-2, with unresolved D. V lost 0 bases and J lost 7, with 15 bases in between. Germline V gives CDR1 SEHNR, CDR2 FQNEAQ (reference sequence). The CDR3 covers 15 residues. The chain's CDR3 is CASSLAGIAGSGYTF. CDR3 DNA: TGTGCCAGCAGCTTAGCGGGGATAGCGGGGTCTGGCTACACCTTC.

As for this clone: In the same sample, other DNA sequences code for this CDR3. The chain combines TRBV27 with TRBJ1-1; D call uncertain. This CDR3 spans 13 amino acids. The germline CDR1 and CDR2 sequences are MNHEY and SMNVEV (reference sequence). The V end was cut by 2 bases, the J end by 2 bases, with 6 bases between. The CDR3 sequence is CASSLTGNTEAFF. The DNA of the CDR3 is TGTGCCAGCAGTTTAACGGGAAACACTGAAGCTTTCTTT.

This chain connects TRBV7-2 to TRBJ2-1; weak D call: TRBD2 (5 bases). Germline assignment: CDR1 SGHTA and CDR2 FQGNSA. Trimming left V 3 bases short and J 5 bases short, with 11 bases between. The CDR3 runs 14 residues. The CDR3 bases are TGTGCCAGCAGCTTCCGGGATCGAGACAATGAGCAGTTCTTC. This translates into CASSFRDRDNEQFF.

This chain links TRBV25-1 with TRBJ1-1; D may be TRBD1 (5 bases). This CDR3 has 14 residues. V dropped 4 bases and J dropped 6 bases, with 15 bases sitting between them. Germline loops: CDR1 MGHDK, CDR2 SYGVNS. The DNA of the CDR3 is TGTGCCAGCAGTGGGGGGACGATTCAATCTGAAGCTTTCTTT. It is translated as CASSGGTIQSEAFF.

The chain couples TRBV25-1 to TRBJ1-2; TRBD1 aligns across 7 bases. The CDR3 has 16 amino acids. V shed 6 bases, J shed 6 bases, and the junction held 16 bases outside the gene matches. The germline V gene encodes CDR1 MGHDK and CDR2 SYGVNS. CDR3 sequence reads: CASSLSADRAWDGYTF. The CDR3 DNA reads as TGTGCCAGCAGCTTATCTGCCGACAGGGCATGGGATGGCTACACCTTC.

In this sample, this clone turned up once. This rearrangement joins TRBV7-9 to TRBJ2-2; 8 nucleotides line up with TRBD2. The length of the CDR3 is 14 residues. Germline lookup yields CDR1 SEHNR and CDR2 FQNEAQ (reference sequence). V was clipped by 2 bases and J by 7 bases; unmatched bases: 3. This CDR3 is CASSLTGGIGELFF. The CDR3 coding sequence is TGTGCCAGCAGCTTAACGGGGGGGATCGGGGAGCTGTTTTTT.

This chain uses TRBV7-2 with TRBJ1-6; possibly TRBD1 for D (5 bases). The CDR3 is made up of 14 amino acids. V lost 5 bases, J lost 3 bases, and 8 bases lay in between. CDR1 and CDR2 (germline): SGHTA, FQGNSA. The CDR3 here is CASSRQHYNSPLHF. In nucleotides, the CDR3 is TGTGCCAGCAGCAGACAGCACTATAATTCACCCCTCCACTTT.

The chain joins TRBV27 to TRBJ1-6; D gene ambiguous. The CDR3 contains 17 residues. Trimming stripped 5 bases from V and 0 bases from J, with 14 bases between. In germline, CDR1 is MNHEY, CDR2 SMNVEV (reference sequence). CDR3 nucleotides: TGTGCCAGCAGTCACTTCACCACGAGCTCCTATAATTCACCCCTCCACTTT. Encoded protein: CASSHFTTSSYNSPLHF.

The chain is built from TRBV30 and TRBJ1-1, with D unclear. Trimming left V 7 bases short and J 5 bases short, with 17 bases between. Germline-derived CDR1 and CDR2 are GTSNPN and SVGIG (reference sequence). The CDR3 has 13 residues. The CDR3 sequence is CAYLLAVGTEAFF. The CDR3 DNA reads as TGTGCCTACCTTTTGGCTGTGGGGACTGAAGCTTTCTTT.

CDR3 DNA sequence: TGTGCCACCAGTGACCACGGACAGGGGGCTTCCCATGGTTACAATCAGCCCCAGCATTTT. This codes for CATSDHGQGASHGYNQPQHF. This chain uses TRBV24-1 with TRBJ1-5; 11 bases line up with TRBD1. V gave up 4 bases and J gave up 3 bases; unmatched junction bases: 16. CDR1 KGHDR and CDR2 SFDVKD come from the germline V gene. The CDR3 has 20 amino acids.

This clone was observed once. J is TRBJ1-4 and V is TRBV4-1, with TRBD1 matching 9 bases. The CDR3 is 15 residues long. Looked up from germline, CDR1 is MGHRA and CDR2 is YSYEKL. After removal of 1 base from V and 5 bases from J, the junction contained 2 bases not matched to a gene. The CDR3 sequence: CASSQVGTGNEKLFF. As DNA, the CDR3 is TGCGCCAGCAGCCAAGTGGGGACAGGGAATGAAAAACTGTTTTTT.

This chain links TRBV5-6 with TRBJ2-7; 8 bases align to TRBD2. The ends lost 1 base at V and 7 bases at J; junction bases unmatched: 16. Germline V gene data show CDR1 as SGHDT and CDR2 as YYEEEE. The CDR3 contains 17 residues. CDR3 sequence: CASSLRGGRSSTREQYF. In nucleotides, the CDR3 is TGTGCCAGCAGCTTGCGGGGGGGTAGGTCTTCTACTCGGGAGCAGTACTTC.

This sequence joins TRBV11-3 and TRBJ1-2; 7 nucleotides agree with TRBD1. Trimming removed 2 bases from V and 6 bases from J; junction bases left unmatched: 3. This CDR3 is 13 amino acids long. CDR1 and CDR2 (germline): SGHNT, YENEEA. The DNA for the CDR3 is TGTGCCAGCAGCTTAACAGGGGTGGATGGCTACACCTTC. Residues: CASSLTGVDGYTF.

The chain couples TRBV7-9 to TRBJ1-5; 7 positions match TRBD1. The CDR3 is 15 amino acids. Per germline, CDR1 SEHNR and CDR2 FQNEAQ (reference sequence). The J segment lost 2 bases and the V segment lost 4 bases, leaving 5 bases of the junction unmatched. The DNA of the CDR3 is TGTGCCAGCAGCTCCGGGACAGAACGCAATCAGCCCCAGCATTTT. Amino acid sequence: CASSSGTERNQPQHF.

V and J are TRBV6-1 and TRBJ2-7; D gene unclear. Per germline, CDR1 MNHNS and CDR2 SASEGT. The CDR3 runs 14 residues. Trimming removed 2 bases at V and 3 bases at J, with 11 bases between. CDR3: CASSESPGLYEQYF. The CDR3 DNA sequence: TGTGCCAGCAGTGAATCCCCCGGGCTCTACGAGCAGTACTTC.

V is TRBV18 and J is TRBJ1-5, with D possibly TRBD1 on 6 matching bases. Germline-derived CDR1 and CDR2 are KGHSH and LQKENI. V shed 0 bases and J shed 1 base, with 10 bases lying between them. This CDR3 is built from 16 residues. Here the CDR3 DNA reads TGTGCCAGCTCACCACCCGTAACAGGGAGCAATCAGCCCCAGCATTTT. This encodes CASSPPVTGSNQPQHF.

The genes are TRBV30 and TRBJ2-7; D is possibly TRBD2 (7 bases). The CDR3 loop spans 12 amino acids. Germline CDR1 reads GTSNPN; CDR2 reads SVGIG (reference sequence). With 2 bases removed from V and 5 bases from J, the gap between germline ends came to 10 bases. CDR3 residues: CAWSSGGHEQYF. The CDR3, as DNA: TGTGCCTGGAGTTCGGGGGGCCACGAGCAGTACTTC. The full variable domain, its missing parts supplied by reference TRBV30 and TRBJ2-7, is SQTIHQWPATLVQPVGSPLSLECTVEGTSNPNLYWYRQAAGRGLQLLFYSVGIGQISSEVPQNLSASRPQDRQFILSSKKLLLSDSGFYLCAWSSGGHEQYFGPGTRLTVT.